A selection of T cell receptor beta chains follows, all from one sample in a study of persistence of HIV-infected CD4 T cells. Sequenced by immunoSEQ multiplex PCR; TCRdb stores in-frame clones only, minus some. The table shows tens of thousands of clones, with more than 70% occurring only once. For these receptors, no antigen is known. Sequencing used CD4+ T cells sorted from PBMCs after approximately 18-hour stimulation, obtained from a patient who received antiretroviral therapy. The receptors come from an adult man with HIV who was CMV-seropositive. The CDR3 runs from the conserved cysteine through the conserved F or W. D genes are given only for firm matches. Size tells how often a clone was seen (once, few, many) or the class of an expanded clone, and some rows leave it out.

D: .
V: TRBV29-1
size: few
J: TRBJ2-2
length: 13
DNA: TGCAGCGTTGCCCGGATGGGGACCGGGGAGCTGTTTTTT
CDR3: CSVARMGTGELFF

D: .
V: TRBV10-1
size: .
J: TRBJ2-3
length: 12
DNA: TGCGCCAGCAGCCCCTTCGGAGATACGCAGTATTTT
CDR3: CASSPFGDTQYF

D: .
V: TRBV11-2
size: .
J: TRBJ1-1
length: 14
DNA: TGTGCCAGCAGCTTGGGGGGAGGGAACACTGAAGCTTTCTTT
CDR3: CASSLGGGNTEAFF

D: .
V: TRBV5-1
size: once
J: TRBJ2-5
length: 12
DNA: TGCGCCAGCAGCTTGGGGGAAGAGACCCAGTACTTC
CDR3: CASSLGEETQYF

D: .
V: TRBV12-3/TRBV12-4
size: few
J: TRBJ1-1
length: 13
DNA: TGTGCCAGCAGTTTGTATCGGGGGACTGAAGCTTTCTTT
CDR3: CASSLYRGTEAFF

D: .
V: TRBV29-1
size: .
J: TRBJ2-1
length: 11
DNA: TGCAGCGTTGATGAGGGCAGGCTCCAGTTCTTC
CDR3: CSVDEGRLQFF

D: TRBD2
V: TRBV13
size: .
J: TRBJ2-7
length: 12
DNA: TGTGCCAGCTGCCGTAGCGGGGGGGATCAGTACTTC
CDR3: CASCRSGGDQYF

D: .
V: TRBV23-1
size: .
J: TRBJ2-3
length: 13
DNA: TGCGCCAGCAGTGAGGGGGGGGATTATACGCAGTATTTT
CDR3: CASSEGGDYTQYF

D: .
V: TRBV28
size: .
J: TRBJ2-1
length: 12
DNA: TGTGCCAGCAGTTTTAACCTCAATGAGCAGTTCTTC
CDR3: CASSFNLNEQFF

D: TRBD1
V: TRBV5-1
size: .
J: TRBJ1-1
length: 15
DNA: TGCGCCAGCAGCCCACAGGGGGGACCGAACACTGAAGCTTTCTTT
CDR3: CASSPQGGPNTEAFF

D: .
V: TRBV7-9
size: few
J: TRBJ1-2
length: 16
DNA: TGTGCCAGCAGCTTTCCCTGGGACATCGCGAACTATGGCTACACCTTC
CDR3: CASSFPWDIANYGYTF

D: .
V: TRBV12-3/TRBV12-4
size: many
J: TRBJ1-1
length: 13
DNA: TGTGCCAGCAGACTCCAGCCGGGACATGAAGCTTTCTTT
CDR3: CASRLQPGHEAFF

D: .
V: TRBV20-1
size: few
J: TRBJ1-2
length: 11
DNA: TGCAGTGCTCCGCGGGCCTATGGCTACACCTTC
CDR3: CSAPRAYGYTF

D: .
V: TRBV25-1
size: few
J: TRBJ1-3
length: 13
DNA: TGTGCCAGCAGTGCAGGGGCTGGAAACACCATATATTTT
CDR3: CASSAGAGNTIYF

D: .
V: TRBV3-1/TRBV3-2
size: .
J: TRBJ1-1
length: 15
DNA: TGTGCCAGCAGCCAACCGGCCAGGGCGGGGGTTGAAGCTTTCTTT
CDR3: CASSQPARAGVEAFF

D: TRBD1
V: TRBV2
size: .
J: TRBJ1-6
length: 13
DNA: TGTGCCAGCACCGGGACAGAGAATTCACCCCTCCACTTT
CDR3: CASTGTENSPLHF

D: .
V: TRBV18
size: .
J: TRBJ1-2
length: 14
DNA: TGTGCCAGCTCAGCCTCTCGGGAGAACTATGGCTACACCTTC
CDR3: CASSASRENYGYTF

D: .
V: TRBV12-3/TRBV12-4
size: .
J: TRBJ2-2
length: 13
DNA: TGTGCCAGCAGTTTGGGCTACACCGGGGAGCTGTTTTTT
CDR3: CASSLGYTGELFF

D: .
V: TRBV15
size: .
J: TRBJ1-6
length: 16
DNA: TGTGCCACCAGCCTCACCCCGAGCTCCTATAATTCACCCCTCCACTTT
CDR3: CATSLTPSSYNSPLHF

D: .
V: TRBV28
size: .
J: TRBJ2-7
length: 13
DNA: TGTGCCAGCAGCCTACAGTTTACCTACGAGCAGTACTTC
CDR3: CASSLQFTYEQYF

D: .
V: TRBV19
size: .
J: TRBJ2-7
length: 13
DNA: TGTGCCAGTAGCCCCAGGCCTTCCCACGAGCAGTACTTC
CDR3: CASSPRPSHEQYF

D: TRBD1
V: TRBV27
size: .
J: TRBJ1-5
length: 16
DNA: TGTGCCAGCAGTTTGACGACAGGGACGCGCAATCAGCCCCAGCATTTT
CDR3: CASSLTTGTRNQPQHF

D: .
V: TRBV6-5
size: .
J: TRBJ2-7
length: 11
DNA: TGTGCCAGCAGCTCCGTGGGGGAGCAGTACTTC
CDR3: CASSSVGEQYF

D: TRBD1
V: TRBV5-5
size: .
J: TRBJ1-5
length: 16
DNA: TGTGCCAGCAGCCTGAGACAGGGGGCGTCGGGTCAGCCCCAGCATTTT
CDR3: CASSLRQGASGQPQHF

D: .
V: TRBV19
size: medium-sized
J: TRBJ1-1
length: 13
DNA: TGTGCCAGTAGTATAGAACGGTACACTGAAGCTTTCTTT
CDR3: CASSIERYTEAFF

D: TRBD1
V: TRBV5-1
size: .
J: TRBJ1-2
length: 14
DNA: TGCGCCAGCAGCTTTGGACAGGGCCTCTATGGCTACACCTTC
CDR3: CASSFGQGLYGYTF

D: .
V: TRBV6-5
size: .
J: TRBJ1-2
length: 14
DNA: TGTGCCAGCAGTTACGGGGCAGCTAACTATGGCTACACCTTC
CDR3: CASSYGAANYGYTF

D: .
V: TRBV6-5
size: .
J: TRBJ1-2
length: 15
DNA: TGTGCCAGCAGTTACGGCGGGGGGCTGGGGTATGGCTACACCTTC
CDR3: CASSYGGGLGYGYTF

D: .
V: TRBV5-1
size: .
J: TRBJ2-3
length: 15
DNA: TGCGCCAGCAGCAGGGGCGCCGGGGCGGCAGATACGCAGTATTTT
CDR3: CASSRGAGAADTQYF

D: .
V: TRBV10-1
size: few
J: TRBJ2-3
length: 14
DNA: TGCGCCAGCAGTATTGGACTTAGCACAGATACGCAGTATTTT
CDR3: CASSIGLSTDTQYF

D: .
V: TRBV19
size: .
J: TRBJ1-4
length: 15
DNA: TGTGCCAGTAGTCCCTCTGGCTTCCTGAATGAAAAACTGTTTTTT
CDR3: CASSPSGFLNEKLFF

D: .
V: TRBV5-1
size: .
J: TRBJ2-1
length: 15
DNA: TGCGCCAGCAGCTTGGGTGGGGGCTCCTACAATGAGCAGTTCTTC
CDR3: CASSLGGGSYNEQFF

D: .
V: TRBV6-2/TRBV6-3
size: .
J: TRBJ1-2
length: 14
DNA: TGTGCCAGCAGTGGTCGGACCCGGTACTATGGCTACACCTTC
CDR3: CASSGRTRYYGYTF

D: TRBD2
V: TRBV5-1
size: .
J: TRBJ2-3
length: 15
DNA: TGCGCCAGCAGCTTGGGCGGGGGGTCCACAGATACGCAGTATTTT
CDR3: CASSLGGGSTDTQYF

D: TRBD1
V: TRBV10-3
size: .
J: TRBJ1-1
length: 16
DNA: TGTGCCATCAGTGGAGAATGGACAGGGAAGAGCACTGAAGCTTTCTTT
CDR3: CAISGEWTGKSTEAFF

D: .
V: TRBV7-6
size: .
J: TRBJ2-7
length: 15
DNA: TGTGCCAGCAGCCGCGCAGAGGGACCTTCCTACGAGCAGTACTTC
CDR3: CASSRAEGPSYEQYF

D: .
V: TRBV4-2
size: .
J: TRBJ2-3
length: 16
DNA: TGTGCCAGCAGCCAAGAAGGACAAGCTCCCACAGATACGCAGTATTTT
CDR3: CASSQEGQAPTDTQYF

D: .
V: TRBV24-1
size: .
J: TRBJ2-1
length: 16
DNA: TGTGCCACCAGTGATTTGAGCCCGTACCTGGGGGGTGAGCAGTTCTTC
CDR3: CATSDLSPYLGGEQFF

D: .
V: TRBV25-1
size: .
J: TRBJ1-4
length: 14
DNA: TGTGCCAGCAGGATGACAGCAACTAATGAAAAACTGTTTTTT
CDR3: CASRMTATNEKLFF

D: .
V: TRBV5-1
size: .
J: TRBJ2-1
length: 15
DNA: TGCGCCAGCAGCGTGGGGCCAGCGGGTAACAATGAGCAGTTCTTC
CDR3: CASSVGPAGNNEQFF

D: .
V: TRBV5-8
size: .
J: TRBJ2-1
length: 15
DNA: TGTGCCAGCAGCTACCGGGACAATCCCTACAATGAGCAGTTCTTC
CDR3: CASSYRDNPYNEQFF

D: .
V: TRBV14
size: once
J: TRBJ1-6
length: 16
DNA: TGTGCCAGCAGCGAATTAAGGGCCAAACCCAATTCACCCCTCCACTTT
CDR3: CASSELRAKPNSPLHF

D: TRBD1
V: TRBV28
size: .
J: TRBJ1-2
length: 14
DNA: TGTGCCAGCAGGCAACTGACAGGGAAGCATGGCTACACCTTC
CDR3: CASRQLTGKHGYTF

D: .
V: TRBV28
size: .
J: TRBJ2-3
length: 13
DNA: TGTGCCAGCAGTGGGGGCCCGCAGATAACGCAGTATTTT
CDR3: CASSGGPQITQYF

D: TRBD1
V: TRBV20-1
size: few
J: TRBJ1-5
length: 15
DNA: TGCAGTGCTAGTTACTCGACAGGGGGCAATCAGCCCCAGCATTTT
CDR3: CSASYSTGGNQPQHF